This paragraph covers one T cell receptor beta chain sequence. Collection of blood occurred at baseline, at cycle 4 day 1, and at cycle 7 day 1. Data came from immunoSEQ multiplex PCR; TCRdb stores just in-frame clones and leaves some out. This table has roughly 40,000 clones, approximately 90% appearing once. The source of the sample is a study of OX40 agonist ivuxolimab in advanced cancers. Germline-derived CDR1 and CDR2 are LNHNV and YYDKDF (reference sequence). V was cut by 0 bases and J by 7 bases, with 4 bases left in between. This CDR3 has 12 amino acids. The V call is TRBV15, the J call TRBJ1-5; D is uncertain. This receptor was taken from an adult with an advanced solid tumor such as melanoma, head and neck, liver or kidney cancer. The sample consisted of CD4+ or CD8+ T cells sorted from blood, taken in a trial of the OX40 agonist ivuxolimab. CDR3 region: CATSRDQQPQHF. CDR3 coding DNA: TGTGCCACCAGCAGAGATCAACAGCCCCAGCATTTT.